This TCR beta chain is from a study of T cell repertoires in ileal Crohn's disease. Study results and caveats: Endoscopy was done a median approximately 7.4 months after surgery.

As for this clone: Its antigen is as yet unknown.

This CDR3 is built from 14 residues. Germline V gene data show CDR1 as MNHEY and CDR2 as SVGAGI. Trimming cost V 2 bases and J 8 bases; bases outside gene matches: 1. Time point defined: neoterminal ileum biopsy at postoperative endoscopy, about 6 months after surgery. Eligibility required adulthood, ileal or ileocolonic Crohn's disease and indicated ileocolonic resection. Each sample's TCRB immunosequencing used about 500 nanograms of biopsy DNA. Here immunoSEQ multiplex PCR was the method, and the copy in TCRdb shows in-frame clones only, minus some. The sample consists of around 13,000 clones, roughly 71% of them appearing once.

Source material: ileal tissue. V is TRBV6-5 and J is TRBJ2-1, with 12 nucleotides matching TRBD1. The TCR was taken from an adult with Crohn's disease. The chain's CDR3 is CASSYGDRGHEQFF. The CDR3 DNA is TGTGCCAGCAGTTACGGGGACAGGGGGCATGAGCAGTTCTTC.